The rows below give T cell receptor beta chains drawn from one sample of a study of shared clonotypes between healthy human individuals. The method was immunoSEQ multiplex PCR; TCRdb's version includes in-frame clones alone and lacks a portion of them. The repertoire includes hundreds of thousands of clones, almost 95% of them detected once, and around 24% sits in the top ten. Sequenced input: naive CD8+ T cells sorted from blood. The receptors stem from a man younger than 40 in good health. The CDR3 runs from the conserved cysteine through the conserved F or W. Fields, in order: clone size, J gene, V gene, D gene, CDR3 protein, CDR3 DNA. The D gene is left open where the match is weak. A clone size is listed for some rows: how often the clone was seen (once, few, many), or a class if it is expanded.

size: -
J: TRBJ2-7
V: TRBV14
D: TRBD2
CDR3: CASSSPAGTSGSAAYEQYF
DNA: TGTGCCAGCAGCTCCCCCGCCGGGACTAGCGGGAGTGCCGCCTACGAGCAGTACTTC

size: -
J: TRBJ2-1
V: TRBV9
D: -
CDR3: CASSVPPFF
DNA: TGTGCCAGCAGCGTACCCCCGTTCTTC

size: -
J: TRBJ1-4
V: TRBV4-2
D: -
CDR3: CASSQARNRISEKLFF
DNA: TGTGCCAGCAGCCAAGCTCGCAACAGGATTAGCGAAAAACTGTTTTTT

size: -
J: TRBJ2-1
V: TRBV4-1
D: -
CDR3: CASSQSTNYNEQFF
DNA: TGCGCCAGCAGCCAATCAACCAATTACAATGAGCAGTTCTTC

size: -
J: TRBJ2-7
V: TRBV5-6
D: -
CDR3: CASSLDLADVYEQYF
DNA: TGTGCCAGCAGCTTGGATCTGGCAGACGTCTACGAGCAGTACTTC

size: once
J: TRBJ2-7
V: TRBV28
D: -
CDR3: CASSSARNSYEQYF
DNA: TGTGCCAGCAGTTCTGCGCGGAACTCCTACGAGCAGTACTTC

size: -
J: TRBJ2-7
V: TRBV10-1
D: TRBD2
CDR3: CASSPSGRGTYEQYF
DNA: TGCGCCAGCAGCCCAAGCGGGAGGGGAACCTACGAGCAGTACTTC

size: -
J: TRBJ2-3
V: TRBV7-2
D: TRBD2
CDR3: CASSRGAGGPDTQYF
DNA: TGTGCCAGCAGCCGCGGTGCGGGGGGCCCAGATACGCAGTATTTT

size: -
J: TRBJ1-5
V: TRBV27
D: -
CDR3: CASRRGISQPQHF
DNA: TGTGCCAGCCGACGGGGCATTAGCCAGCCCCAGCATTTT

size: -
J: TRBJ2-1
V: TRBV29-1
D: -
CDR3: CSVPNLISSYNEQFF
DNA: TGCAGCGTCCCCAACTTGATTAGCTCCTACAATGAGCAGTTCTTC

size: -
J: TRBJ2-7
V: TRBV4-1
D: -
CDR3: CASSQDPNGVYYEQYF
DNA: TGCGCCAGCAGCCAAGACCCGAACGGGGTCTACTACGAGCAGTACTTC

size: -
J: TRBJ2-5
V: TRBV6-6
D: -
CDR3: CASTPGVAPYQETQYF
DNA: TGTGCCAGCACTCCCGGGGTAGCTCCGTACCAAGAGACCCAGTACTTC

size: -
J: TRBJ1-5
V: TRBV27
D: -
CDR3: CASSSFRVDQPQHF
DNA: TGTGCCAGCAGTTCCTTCCGAGTGGATCAGCCCCAGCATTTT

size: -
J: TRBJ2-1
V: TRBV28
D: -
CDR3: CASSTLAFEQFF
DNA: TGTGCCAGCAGCACTCTAGCGTTTGAGCAGTTCTTC

size: -
J: TRBJ2-7
V: TRBV28
D: TRBD1
CDR3: CASSSRGRGEQYF
DNA: TGTGCCAGCAGCTCCAGGGGGCGGGGCGAGCAGTACTTC

size: -
J: TRBJ2-1
V: TRBV11-1
D: -
CDR3: CASSLQRYNEQFF
DNA: TGTGCCAGCAGCTTACAACGGTACAATGAGCAGTTCTTC

size: -
J: TRBJ1-3
V: TRBV4-3
D: -
CDR3: CASSQAAWGLSGNTIYF
DNA: TGCGCCAGCAGCCAAGCCGCCTGGGGCCTCTCTGGAAACACCATATATTTT

size: -
J: TRBJ1-2
V: TRBV28
D: -
CDR3: CASSLGTLHYGYTF
DNA: TGTGCCAGCAGTTTAGGAACTCTACACTATGGCTACACCTTC

size: -
J: TRBJ1-1
V: TRBV6-5
D: TRBD1
CDR3: CASSYSTGGGSEAFF
DNA: TGTGCCAGCAGTTACTCAACAGGGGGTGGCTCTGAAGCTTTCTTT

size: once
J: TRBJ2-1
V: TRBV28
D: TRBD2
CDR3: CASSSTGTSGRYEQFF
DNA: TGTGCCAGCAGTTCCACCGGGACTAGTGGTCGTTATGAGCAGTTCTTC

size: -
J: TRBJ2-1
V: TRBV7-8
D: -
CDR3: CASSLTPVGIRLHEQFF
DNA: TGTGCCAGCAGCTTAACCCCCGTAGGGATCCGTCTCCATGAGCAGTTCTTC

size: -
J: TRBJ1-2
V: TRBV27
D: -
CDR3: CASSLSGGAGYGYTF
DNA: TGTGCCAGCAGTTTATCGGGGGGGGCAGGCTATGGCTACACCTTC

size: -
J: TRBJ2-1
V: TRBV7-2
D: TRBD2
CDR3: CASSLNSGSKANNEQFF
DNA: TGTGCCAGCAGCTTAAATAGCGGGAGTAAAGCTAACAATGAGCAGTTCTTC

size: -
J: TRBJ2-7
V: TRBV29-1
D: TRBD1
CDR3: CSVAQGSPYEQYF
DNA: TGCAGCGTTGCACAGGGGTCCCCTTACGAGCAGTACTTC

size: -
J: TRBJ2-3
V: TRBV27
D: TRBD2
CDR3: CASSWTSGRASLPTDTQYF
DNA: TGTGCCAGCAGTTGGACTAGCGGGAGGGCCTCTTTGCCCACAGATACGCAGTATTTT

size: -
J: TRBJ2-7
V: TRBV6-1
D: TRBD1
CDR3: CASSLLDRGDYEQYF
DNA: TGTGCCAGCAGCCTCCTGGACAGGGGGGACTACGAGCAGTACTTC

size: -
J: TRBJ2-1
V: TRBV9
D: -
CDR3: CASSEGWQTLYNEQFF
DNA: TGTGCCAGCAGCGAGGGATGGCAGACTCTTTACAATGAGCAGTTCTTC

size: -
J: TRBJ2-7
V: TRBV1
D: -
CDR3: CTSSRSPTAHNTYEQYF
DNA: TGCACCAGCAGCCGGAGCCCGACAGCACATAACACCTACGAGCAGTACTTC

size: -
J: TRBJ2-3
V: TRBV18
D: -
CDR3: CASSTQTEFTDTQYF
DNA: TGTGCCAGCTCAACCCAAACAGAGTTCACAGATACGCAGTATTTT

size: once
J: TRBJ2-1
V: TRBV2
D: TRBD2
CDR3: CASSEALIRSGLAVSSYNEQFF
DNA: TGTGCCAGCAGTGAAGCGCTAATTCGGTCCGGACTAGCGGTAAGCTCCTACAATGAGCAGTTCTTC

size: -
J: TRBJ2-1
V: TRBV10-1
D: -
CDR3: CASSESGGIEQFF
DNA: TGCGCCAGCAGTGAGTCGGGTGGGATTGAGCAGTTCTTC

size: -
J: TRBJ2-7
V: TRBV9
D: -
CDR3: CASSVGGNIYEQYF
DNA: TGTGCCAGCAGCGTAGGTGGCAATATCTACGAGCAGTACTTC

size: -
J: TRBJ2-7
V: TRBV27
D: TRBD2
CDR3: CASSFGTSLSEQYF
DNA: TGTGCCAGCAGTTTCGGGACTAGTCTAAGCGAGCAGTACTTC

size: -
J: TRBJ2-3
V: TRBV4-1
D: TRBD2
CDR3: CASSPRGASGNTDTQYF
DNA: TGCGCCAGCAGCCCACGCGGGGCTAGCGGTAACACAGATACGCAGTATTTT

size: -
J: TRBJ2-7
V: TRBV19
D: TRBD2
CDR3: CASSPSGGYEQYF
DNA: TGTGCCAGTAGCCCTAGCGGGGGCTACGAGCAGTACTTC

size: -
J: TRBJ2-7
V: TRBV27
D: -
CDR3: CASRRRQGTSYEQYF
DNA: TGTGCCAGCAGACGGAGGCAGGGAACGTCCTACGAGCAGTACTTC

size: -
J: TRBJ1-1
V: TRBV6-1
D: TRBD1
CDR3: CASSRQGMNTEAFF
DNA: TGTGCCAGCAGTAGACAGGGGATGAACACTGAAGCTTTCTTT

size: -
J: TRBJ2-3
V: TRBV28
D: -
CDR3: CASSFTRGTDTQYF
DNA: TGTGCCAGCAGTTTTACGCGGGGCACAGATACGCAGTATTTT

size: -
J: TRBJ2-7
V: TRBV28
D: -
CDR3: CASSFRGSYEQYF
DNA: TGTGCCAGCAGTTTTCGGGGATCCTACGAGCAGTACTTC

size: once
J: TRBJ2-6
V: TRBV7-9
D: -
CDR3: CASTGGPSSGANVLTF
DNA: TGTGCCAGCACCGGGGGGCCTAGCTCTGGGGCCAACGTCCTGACTTTC

size: -
J: TRBJ2-7
V: TRBV4-1
D: TRBD1
CDR3: CASSPLGQGFDEQYF
DNA: TGCGCCAGCAGCCCCTTGGGACAGGGTTTCGACGAGCAGTACTTC

size: once
J: TRBJ2-7
V: TRBV5-8
D: -
CDR3: CASSLAGRAGLFRRYEQYF
DNA: TGTGCCAGCAGCTTGGCCGGGCGAGCCGGTCTTTTTCGACGCTACGAGCAGTACTTC

size: -
J: TRBJ2-3
V: TRBV9
D: -
CDR3: CASSPGGRETSTDTQYF
DNA: TGTGCCAGCAGCCCCGGGGGGCGGGAGACGAGCACAGATACGCAGTATTTT

size: -
J: TRBJ2-3
V: TRBV27
D: -
CDR3: CASSRDGNTQYF
DNA: TGTGCCAGCAGTCGAGACGGGAATACGCAGTATTTT

size: -
J: TRBJ2-7
V: TRBV27
D: TRBD2
CDR3: CASSSVGLAGNYEQYF
DNA: TGTGCCAGCAGTTCCGTGGGACTAGCGGGGAACTACGAGCAGTACTTC

size: -
J: TRBJ2-7
V: TRBV27
D: TRBD1
CDR3: CASSQRTGVVYEQYF
DNA: TGTGCCAGCAGTCAACGGACAGGGGTAGTCTACGAGCAGTACTTC

size: -
J: TRBJ1-1
V: TRBV4-3
D: TRBD1
CDR3: CASSFDRGGTEAFF
DNA: TGCGCCAGCAGTTTTGACAGGGGAGGCACTGAAGCTTTCTTT

size: -
J: TRBJ1-5
V: TRBV30
D: -
CDR3: CAWSADNQPQHF
DNA: TGTGCCTGGAGCGCAGACAACCAGCCCCAGCATTTT